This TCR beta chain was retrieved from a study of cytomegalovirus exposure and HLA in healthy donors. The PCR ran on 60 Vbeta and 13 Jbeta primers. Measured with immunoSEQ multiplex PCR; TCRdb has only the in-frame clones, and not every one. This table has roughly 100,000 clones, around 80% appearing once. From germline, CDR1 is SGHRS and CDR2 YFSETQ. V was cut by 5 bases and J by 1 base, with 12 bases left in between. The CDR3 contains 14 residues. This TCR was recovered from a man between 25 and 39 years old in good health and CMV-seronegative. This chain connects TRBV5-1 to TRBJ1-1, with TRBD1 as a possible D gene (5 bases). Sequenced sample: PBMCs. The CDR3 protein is CASRLQGPNTEAFF. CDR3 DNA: TGCGCCAGCAGACTGCAGGGTCCGAACACTGAAGCTTTCTTT.